This T cell receptor beta chain was sequenced in a study of T-cell reconstitution after alpha-beta-depleted transplantation in children. This CDR3 is built from 14 residues. V shed 5 bases and J 8 bases; nucleotides not matched to a gene: 9. The germline V gene has CDR1 DFQATT and CDR2 SNEGSKA (reference sequence). Researchers prepared the TCRbeta library using unique molecular identifiers, the study reports. TCRdb processed the PCR reads anew with MiXCR; each CDR3 protein has one entry. Among a few hundred thousand distinct CDR3 sequences listed, 9.7% were seen once. This clonotype has ten or more counts.

The sequencing used PBMCs from the stem cell graft donor, collected from the stem cell graft. This receptor was taken from a human donor who donated a stem cell graft to a child with SCID. This chain uses TRBV20-1 with TRBJ1-4, with 9 bases that match TRBD1. CDR3 region: CSAETGQGREKLFF. The CDR3 DNA is TGCAGTGCTGAAACCGGACAGGGGAGGGAAAAACTGTTTTTT.